What follows are 21 T cell receptor beta chains derived from one specimen sequenced in a study of cytomegalovirus exposure and HLA in healthy donors (dated by TCRdb to between 2016 and 2019). Libraries were prepared through the immunoSEQ multiplex PCR assay. For the multiplex PCR, a mixture combining 60 forward primers for TCR Vbeta segments and 13 reverse primers for TCR Jbeta segments was used. TCRdb obtained this table from immuneACCESS and retained in-frame rearrangements with V and J assigned. These tables miss some clones; where compared with another copy, unresolved V genes account for less than half of the shortfall, and the remainder is unexplained. The sample table lists around 99,000 clones, 77% of them with a count of one. The top ten hold under 5% of the sample. The specimen was PBMCs. These receptor sequences come from a male donor in good health and CMV-seronegative.

This clone was seen more than once but under ten times. The J gene is TRBJ2-5, the V gene TRBV27; 8 nucleotides align to TRBD2. Germline CDR1 reads MNHEY; CDR2 reads SMNVEV (reference sequence). This CDR3 spans 15 amino acids. The V and J ends lost 3 bases and 4 bases, in that order; junction bases with no gene match: 7. CDR3 amino acids: CASSFLSGSRETQYF. CDR3 bases: TGTGCCAGCAGTTTCCTGAGCGGGAGTAGAGAGACCCAGTACTTC.

This clone has only a few counts. The chain has TRBV28 and TRBJ1-4; no reliable D call. Trimming pared 5 bases from V and 8 bases from J, leaving 6 bases between. The germline V gene has CDR1 MDHEN and CDR2 SYDVKM. The CDR3 runs to 11 residues. In nucleotides, the CDR3 is TGTGCCAGCAGTACTCGAGAAAAACTGTTTTTT. Translating gives CASSTREKLFF.

V gene TRBV14 combines with J gene TRBJ2-7; D not certain. This CDR3 region has 13 residues. CDR1 and CDR2 (germline): SGHDN, FVKESK. Trimming removed 8 bases from V and 3 bases from J, with 14 bases in between. CDR3 in amino acids: CASRFDEDYEQYF. CDR3 coding DNA: TGTGCCAGCCGATTCGACGAGGACTACGAGCAGTACTTC.

This chain links TRBV7-2 with TRBJ2-7; D perhaps matches TRBD2 (6 bases). Germline V CDR1 and CDR2: SGHTA, FQGNSA. V was pared by 5 bases and J by 1 base, with 12 bases between. The CDR3 consists of 14 residues. CDR3 in DNA: TGTGCCAGCAGCCCCCGGGCGGGATCCTACGAGCAGTACTTC. Protein product: CASSPRAGSYEQYF.

The gene calls are TRBV7-9 and TRBJ1-4, with 7 bases lining up with TRBD1. This CDR3 region has 14 residues. Per germline, CDR1 SEHNR and CDR2 FQNEAQ (reference sequence). V lost 3 bases to trimming and J lost 3 bases; unmatched junction nucleotides: 1. The CDR3 reads CASSLGTANEKLFF. DNA for the CDR3: TGTGCCAGCAGCTTGGGGACAGCTAATGAAAAACTGTTTTTT.

This clone was detected a few times. The V call is TRBV5-6, the J call TRBJ2-4; 7 bases fit TRBD1. The J segment lost 8 bases and the V segment lost 4 bases, leaving 9 bases of the junction unmatched. The length of the CDR3 is 14 residues. Germline V gives CDR1 SGHDT, CDR2 YYEEEE. The chain's CDR3 is CASSDPRQGDIQYF. DNA for the CDR3: TGTGCCAGCAGCGACCCCCGACAGGGTGACATTCAGTACTTC.

V gene TRBV15 combines with J gene TRBJ1-3; D uncertain. The germline CDR1 and CDR2 sequences are LNHNV and YYDKDF (reference sequence). CDR3 length: 15 residues. Trimming shortened V by 0 bases and J by 3 bases, and 9 bases separated the two germline ends. The CDR3 is CATSRDGSFGNTIYF. Here the CDR3 DNA reads TGTGCCACCAGCAGAGATGGGAGTTTTGGAAACACCATATATTTT.

The chain combines TRBV10-3 with TRBJ2-3, with a possible D match to TRBD2 (7 bases). The CDR3 covers 15 residues. With 4 bases removed from V and 0 bases from J, the gap between germline ends came to 11 bases. The germline CDR1 and CDR2 sequences are ENHRY and SYGVKD. The CDR3 here is CAISAAGASTDTQYF. CDR3 in DNA: TGTGCCATCAGTGCGGCGGGGGCTAGCACAGATACGCAGTATTTT.

This clone has only one observation. In nucleotides, the CDR3 is TGTGCCAGCAGTGGGCTAGCGGGAGATGAGCAGTTCTTC. This gives the protein CASSGLAGDEQFF. The chain is built from TRBV2 and TRBJ2-1; 10 bases are shared with TRBD2. This CDR3 is 13 amino acids long. Unmatched junction bases numbered 2, after V lost 4 bases and J lost 8 bases. The germline CDR1 and CDR2 sequences are SNHLY and FYNNEI.

The rearrangement uses TRBV14 and TRBJ1-2; 7 bases fit TRBD1. Germline CDR1 is SGHDN and CDR2 is FVKESK. The V and J ends lost 3 bases and 2 bases, in that order; junction bases with no gene match: 3. This CDR3 comprises 14 residues. CDR3 in DNA: TGTGCCAGCAGCCAGGGACAGAGAAACTATGGCTACACCTTC. This gives the protein CASSQGQRNYGYTF. The full variable domain, in which reference TRBV14 and TRBJ1-2 provide the parts outside the CDR3, is EAGVTQFPSHSVIEKGQTVTLRCDPISGHDNLYWYRRVMGKEIKFLLHFVKESKQDESGMPNNRFLAERTGGTYSTLKVQPAELEDSGVYFCASSQGQRNYGYTFGSGTRLTVV.

The J gene is TRBJ2-7, the V gene TRBV6-5, with D perhaps TRBD1 (6 bases). V lost 2 bases to trimming and J lost 5 bases, with 16 bases between them. The CDR3 is 15 amino acids. The germline gives CDR1 MNHEY, CDR2 SVGAGI. The CDR3 loop is CASSYGNTGFNEQYF. For the CDR3, the DNA is TGTGCCAGCAGTTACGGGAACACAGGGTTCAACGAGCAGTACTTC.

The V and J genes are TRBV7-9 and TRBJ1-1; TRBD1 might be the D (6 bases). V shed 2 bases and J shed 0 bases, with 16 bases lying between them. Germline loops: CDR1 SEHNR, CDR2 FQNEAQ (reference sequence). The CDR3 length is 17 residues. The CDR3 region is CASSLRGQYRMNTEAFF. The DNA for the CDR3 is TGTGCCAGCAGCTTAAGAGGACAGTACCGCATGAACACTGAAGCTTTCTTT.

V and J are TRBV15 and TRBJ2-1, with 9 bases that match TRBD2. V was clipped by 5 bases and J by 5 bases; unmatched bases: 10. The CDR3 is 16 amino acids. CDR1 LNHNV and CDR2 YYDKDF come from the germline V gene (reference sequence). The CDR3 reads CATSPKVVAGDNEQFF. The DNA for the CDR3 is TGTGCCACCAGCCCGAAGGTGGTAGCGGGAGACAATGAGCAGTTCTTC.

In its sample, this clone was seen a few times. The chain uses TRBV5-3 and TRBJ2-7, with D hard to call. TRBV5-3 is reported as an ORF; its role is uncertain. The ends were cut back, 4 bases at V and 0 bases at J, with 5 bases in the middle. CDR3 length equals 12 residues. The CDR3: CARSASSYEQYF. The CDR3 DNA reads TGTGCCAGAAGCGCGAGCTCCTACGAGCAGTACTTC.

Concerning this clone itself: It is unclear where the CDR3 begins or ends on the DNA, so no DNA is shown, and the CDR3 is as TCRdb lists it. The rearrangement links TRBV19 to TRBJ2-7; TRBD2 was called by the table and not checked on the DNA. The length of the CDR3 is 14 amino acids, counting both ends. Per germline, CDR1 LNHDA and CDR2 SQIVND (reference sequence). Here the CDR3 reads CASSLRAGAYEQYF.

This clone was counted once. This rearrangement joins TRBV7-8 to TRBJ2-1; TRBD2 matches at 7 bases. The V and J ends lost 4 bases and 4 bases, in that order; junction bases with no gene match: 10. The CDR3 totals 16 residues. Germline values: CDR1 SGHVS, CDR2 FQNEAQ. The CDR3 sequence: CASSSYRAGTYNEQFF. In DNA form, the CDR3 reads TGTGCCAGCAGCTCTTACCGAGCGGGGACGTACAATGAGCAGTTCTTC. Full variable domain (rest looked up from reference TRBV7-8 and TRBJ2-1): GAGVSQSPRYKVAKRGQDVALRCDPISGHVSLFWYQQALGQGPEFLTYFQNEAQLDKSGLPSDRFFAERPEGSVSTLKIQRTQQEDSAVYLCASSSYRAGTYNEQFFGPGTRLTVL.

The chain joins TRBV5-5 to TRBJ2-6, with a possible D match to TRBD1 (5 bases). Germline CDR1 reads SGHKS; CDR2 reads YYEKEE (reference sequence). The CDR3 contains 17 residues. The V end lost 1 base, the J end lost 1 base, and 12 bases lay between the germline ends. CDR3 nucleotides: TGTGCCAGCAGCTTGTCGACAGTTGCTTCTGGGGCCAACGTCCTGACTTTC. Its protein is CASSLSTVASGANVLTF.

The chain carries TRBV6-1 and TRBJ1-2; TRBD1 aligns across 11 bases. V gave up 7 bases and J gave up 7 bases; unmatched junction bases: 8. The CDR3 is 14 amino acids. Germline V gives CDR1 MNHNS, CDR2 SASEGT. The CDR3 sequence: CASNPGQGALGYTF. DNA for the CDR3: TGTGCCAGCAACCCCGGACAGGGGGCGCTTGGCTACACCTTC.

The chain couples TRBV30 to TRBJ2-7; no reliable D call. CDR1 and CDR2 (germline): GTSNPN, SVGIG (reference sequence). V dropped 2 bases and J dropped 4 bases, with 6 bases sitting between them. The CDR3 consists of 11 residues. The CDR3 loop reads CAWSLEYEQYF. CDR3 coding DNA: TGTGCCTGGAGTTTGGAGTACGAGCAGTACTTC.

The chain has TRBV7-8 and TRBJ2-1; 10 bases agree with TRBD2. This CDR3 spans 15 amino acids. Germline V gives CDR1 SGHVS, CDR2 FQNEAQ. V gave up 5 bases and J gave up 8 bases; unmatched junction bases: 9. In DNA, the CDR3 is TGTGCCAGCAGCCAACGGACTAGCGGATTTTATGAGCAGTTCTTC. Its protein is CASSQRTSGFYEQFF.

The rearrangement joins TRBV29-1 to TRBJ2-1, with no clear D. The CDR3 totals 13 residues. Deletions cut 2 bases from V and 3 bases from J, with 8 bases between. In germline, CDR1 is SQVTM, CDR2 ANQGSEA. In nucleotides, the CDR3 is TGCAGCGTTGAATTCAGGCACTACAATGAGCAGTTCTTC. As protein: CSVEFRHYNEQFF.